Presented here are 27 T cell receptor beta chains from one specimen sequenced in a study of T cell responses to AZD1222 COVID-19 vaccine. This table comes from immunoSEQ multiplex PCR, and its TCRdb copy is limited to in-frame clones, with some not included. Of more than 250,000 clones listed, over 90% were seen once; the top ten hold 0.5% to 0.7%. The sample here was peripheral blood, taken on day 0 of AZD1222 vaccination. These receptors were obtained from an adult in good health.

J is TRBJ2-3 and V is TRBV10-3; D tentatively reads TRBD1 or TRBD2 (6 bases each). The CDR3 extends over 14 amino acids. CDR1 ENHRY and CDR2 SYGVKD come from the germline V gene. Trimming took 6 bases from V and 3 from J, leaving 13 bases between them. The CDR3 spells CAIRTEGGTDTQYF. The CDR3 nucleotides are TGTGCCATCAGGACGGAGGGGGGTACAGATACGCAGTATTTT.

The gene calls are TRBV28 and TRBJ1-3; D is possibly TRBD1 (5 bases). This CDR3 is 13 amino acids long. Trimming took off 7 bases at V and 2 bases at J, with 9 bases between the two ends. The germline CDR1 and CDR2 sequences are MDHEN and SYDVKM. CDR3 sequence: CASTTGPGNTIYF. CDR3 DNA sequence: TGTGCCAGCACAACGGGGCCTGGAAACACCATATATTTT.

This rearrangement joins TRBV5-6 to TRBJ2-1; TRBD2 agrees at 7 bases. Looked up from germline, CDR1 is SGHDT and CDR2 is YYEEEE. There are 14 residues in the CDR3. The V gene end was trimmed by 4 bases and the J gene end by 8 bases; junction bases not matched to a gene: 9. In nucleotides, the CDR3 is TGTGCCAGCAGCCCTTTTGGACTAGTAGATGAGCAGTTCTTC. This sequence encodes CASSPFGLVDEQFF.

As to this clone: The sample carries other DNA sequences with the same CDR3. This rearrangement joins TRBV7-2 to TRBJ2-1; TRBD2 aligns across 9 bases. The V and J ends lost 1 base and 3 bases, in that order; junction bases with no gene match: 7. This CDR3 contains 17 residues. Germline CDR1 reads SGHTA; CDR2 reads FQGNSA. The CDR3 loop reads CASSLVLAGGGYNEQFF. The CDR3 region has the DNA TGTGCCAGCAGCTTAGTACTCGCGGGGGGGGGCTACAATGAGCAGTTCTTC.

The V call is TRBV12-3 or TRBV12-4, the J call TRBJ2-7, with a tentative D call TRBD2 (5 bases). V lost 3 bases and J 7 bases, leaving 10 bases between the germline ends. The CDR3 extends over 12 amino acids. The DNA of the CDR3 is TGTGCCAGCAGTTTGGGCCCGGGGGAGCAGTACTTC. Translating gives CASSLGPGEQYF.

The V call is TRBV12-3 or TRBV12-4, the J call TRBJ1-1; unclear D gene. The CDR3 consists of 13 residues. The ends were cut back, 5 bases at V and 0 bases at J, with 7 bases in the middle. The DNA for the CDR3 is TGTGCCAGCAGTCCGGCCGTGAACACTGAAGCTTTCTTT. Translating gives CASSPAVNTEAFF.

This chain uses TRBV19 with TRBJ1-6; D may be TRBD1 (5 bases). Per the germline V gene, CDR1 is LNHDA and CDR2 is SQIVND (reference sequence). The CDR3 runs to 15 residues. The V gene lost 7 bases and the J gene lost 5 bases, with 15 bases spanning the gap. CDR3 coding DNA: TGTGCCAGTACTCGGGACTACCGGCATAATTCACCCCTCCACTTT. Amino acid sequence: CASTRDYRHNSPLHF.

This clone has a single count. The V and J genes are TRBV19 and TRBJ2-2, with D possibly being TRBD1 or TRBD2 (5 bases each). The germline V gene encodes CDR1 LNHDA and CDR2 SQIVND (reference sequence). Trimming shortened V by 4 bases and J by 4 bases, and 7 bases separated the two germline ends. This CDR3 is 13 amino acids long. Here the CDR3 DNA reads TGTGCCAGTAGTACAGGGACCACCGGGGAGCTGTTTTTT. Encoded protein: CASSTGTTGELFF.

The V and J genes are TRBV2 and TRBJ1-1, with 9 bases aligning to TRBD1. CDR1 is SNHLY, CDR2 FYNNEI, per germline. J was trimmed by 1 base and V by 5 bases; bases with no gene match: 5. The CDR3 loop spans 15 amino acids. This CDR3 reads CASSPRDRANTEAFF. Written as DNA, the CDR3 is TGTGCCAGCAGTCCCCGGGACAGGGCGAACACTGAAGCTTTCTTT.

The rearrangement uses TRBV20-1 and TRBJ2-3; D is uncertain. This CDR3 is built from 11 residues. V lost 7 bases, J lost 3 bases, and 8 bases lay in between. CDR1 is DFQATT, CDR2 SNEGSKA, per germline (reference sequence). The CDR3 region is CSVQATDTQYF. The CDR3 DNA reads as TGCAGTGTCCAGGCGACAGATACGCAGTATTTT.

The chain carries TRBV11-2 and TRBJ2-1; D might be TRBD1 (6 bases). Deletions cut 3 bases from V and 9 bases from J, with 15 bases between. Germline V gene data show CDR1 as SGHAT and CDR2 as FQNNGV. This CDR3 has 14 amino acids. The CDR3 DNA is TGTGCCAGCAGCTTTATATTAGGGGGTGGTGAGCAGTTCTTC. This encodes CASSFILGGGEQFF.

The CDR3 is CASTTGLGSYEQYF. The CDR3 DNA reads as TGTGCCAGCACTACCGGACTAGGGTCCTACGAGCAGTACTTC. This chain uses TRBV28 with TRBJ2-7; 7 bases align to TRBD2. In germline, CDR1 is MDHEN, CDR2 SYDVKM. Trimming removed 7 bases from V and 1 base from J; junction bases left unmatched: 7. CDR3 size: 14 residues.

The chain joins TRBV5-1 to TRBJ2-2; 7 bases map to TRBD1. The CDR3 is made up of 14 amino acids. The J segment lost 5 bases and the V segment lost 4 bases, leaving 5 bases of the junction unmatched. Per germline, CDR1 SGHRS and CDR2 YFSETQ. CDR3 coding DNA: TGCGCCAGCAGCCCCGGGACAGTTACCGGGGAGCTGTTTTTT. As protein: CASSPGTVTGELFF.

The table lists this clone with a few counts. The V gene is TRBV7-6, the J gene TRBJ2-7, with D perhaps matching TRBD1 or TRBD2 (5 bases each). The CDR3 consists of 14 residues. The V end lost 5 bases, the J end lost 2 bases, and 13 bases lay between the germline ends. Per germline, CDR1 SGHVS and CDR2 FNYEAQ. CDR3 bases: TGTGCCAGCAGCCTGGGACCCGATCCCTACGAGCAGTACTTC. The encoded protein is CASSLGPDPYEQYF.

The chain employs TRBV5-4 and TRBJ2-7; TRBD2 is a possible D gene (7 bases). CDR1 is SGHNT and CDR2 is YYREEE in the germline V gene (reference sequence). The CDR3 extends over 16 amino acids. Trimming shortened V by 0 bases and J by 2 bases, and 15 bases separated the two germline ends. CDR3 sequence (DNA): TGTGCCAGCAGCTTGGGCGGGGGCCGGGGAACCTACGAGCAGTACTTC. Protein: CASSLGGGRGTYEQYF.

V and J are TRBV7-9 and TRBJ2-7, with D perhaps given as TRBD1 or TRBD2 (5 bases each). The CDR3 is 14 amino acids. Deletions cut 5 bases from V and 4 bases from J, with 15 bases between. Germline CDR1 reads SEHNR; CDR2 reads FQNEAQ (reference sequence). CDR3 sequence (DNA): TGTGCCAGCAGCGCCCGGGGCAACGGGTACGAGCAGTACTTC. Its translation: CASSARGNGYEQYF.

V is TRBV28 and J is TRBJ1-2, with 7 bases that match TRBD1. V lost 5 bases to trimming and J lost 3 bases; unmatched junction nucleotides: 6. Per germline, CDR1 MDHEN and CDR2 SYDVKM. This CDR3 spans 14 amino acids. The CDR3 sequence: CASSNPGGYYGYTF. CDR3 DNA: TGTGCCAGCAGTAACCCAGGGGGGTACTATGGCTACACCTTC.

This clone was counted a single time. The chain employs TRBV7-3 and TRBJ1-1; no clear D gene. CDR3 length: 13 amino acids. CDR1 is SGHTA, CDR2 FQGTGA, per germline. Trimming left V 3 bases short and J 2 bases short, with 7 bases between. Here the CDR3 reads CASSLRRNTEAFF. CDR3 sequence (DNA): TGTGCCAGCAGCTTGCGTCGAAACACTGAAGCTTTCTTT.

The V call is TRBV2, the J call TRBJ2-1; no firm D call. Trimming took off 2 bases at V and 9 bases at J, with 11 bases between the two ends. The CDR3 loop spans 13 amino acids. The germline gives CDR1 SNHLY, CDR2 FYNNEI. CDR3 bases: TGTGCCAGCAGTGAATTTTCACCGCGTGAGCAGTTCTTC. Its translation: CASSEFSPREQFF.

The chain combines TRBV7-3 with TRBJ2-3; D unclear. Looked up from germline, CDR1 is SGHTA and CDR2 is FQGTGA. V gave up 5 bases and J gave up 0 bases, with 6 bases separating them. The CDR3 is made up of 13 amino acids. The CDR3 DNA sequence: TGTGCCAGCAGCCCATTTAGCACAGATACGCAGTATTTT. Translation gives CASSPFSTDTQYF.

The chain carries TRBV28 and TRBJ2-2; TRBD1 aligns across 8 bases. CDR1 is MDHEN, CDR2 SYDVKM, per germline. The CDR3 extends over 15 amino acids. J gave up 0 bases and V 6 bases, and 3 bases lay outside the gene matches. CDR3: CASSSTGANTGELFF. The CDR3 DNA follows: TGTGCCAGCAGCTCGACAGGGGCGAACACCGGGGAGCTGTTTTTT.

The gene calls are TRBV11-3 and TRBJ2-3; 9 bases are a match to TRBD2. The J segment lost 6 bases and the V segment lost 9 bases, leaving 7 bases of the junction unmatched. Germline V gene lookup returns CDR1 SGHNT and CDR2 YENEEA. The CDR3 is made up of 13 amino acids. For the CDR3, the DNA is TGTGCCAGTTCCCTAAGCGGGGGGGATACGCAGTATTTT. Amino acid sequence: CASSLSGGDTQYF. Full variable domain (missing parts from reference TRBV11-3 and TRBJ2-3): EAGVVQSPRYKIIEKKQPVAFWCNPISGHNTLYWYLQNLGQGPELLIRYENEEAVDDSQLPKDRFSAERLKGVDSTLKIQPAELGDSAVYLCASSLSGGDTQYFGPGTRLTVL.

The chain couples TRBV5-1 to TRBJ1-2, with D possibly being TRBD1 (6 bases). Trimming pared 2 bases from V and 14 bases from J, leaving 16 bases between. Germline CDR1 and CDR2: SGHRS and YFSETQ. The CDR3 has 12 residues. The CDR3, as DNA: TGCGCCAGCAGCTTTGACCGGACAGAAAAGACCTTC. Translating it yields CASSFDRTEKTF.

The rearrangement joins TRBV14 to TRBJ2-7; 7 bases align to TRBD1. This CDR3 comprises 15 residues. V gave up 4 bases and J gave up 1 base; unmatched junction bases: 7. CDR1 and CDR2 from the germline V gene are SGHDN and FVKESK. CDR3 sequence: CASSLLDRRSYEQYF. The CDR3 coding sequence is TGTGCCAGCAGCCTCCTGGACAGGAGATCCTACGAGCAGTACTTC.

This clone was recorded once. V is TRBV2 and J is TRBJ1-5; possibly TRBD1 for D (6 bases). The CDR3 totals 13 residues. CDR1 and CDR2 (germline): SNHLY, FYNNEI. The V end lost 4 bases, the J end lost 6 bases, and 10 bases lay between the germline ends. This CDR3 is CASSVGGPQPQHF. The DNA for the CDR3 is TGTGCCAGCAGTGTTGGGGGGCCTCAGCCCCAGCATTTT.

The chain carries TRBV11-2 and TRBJ1-5, with D uncertain. In germline, CDR1 is SGHAT, CDR2 FQNNGV. The V end lost 2 bases, the J end lost 4 bases, and 15 bases lay between the germline ends. The CDR3 sequence is 16 residues long. CDR3 region: CASSLKVVPANQPQHF. DNA for the CDR3: TGTGCCAGCAGCTTAAAAGTCGTCCCCGCGAATCAGCCCCAGCATTTT.

This chain links TRBV10-3 with TRBJ2-3; D call uncertain. Per germline, CDR1 ENHRY and CDR2 SYGVKD. Trimming cost V 0 bases and J 0 bases, with 10 bases left between them. The CDR3 sequence is 16 residues long. The CDR3 DNA follows: TGTGCCATCAGTGAGTCCGGCAGGTCTAGCACAGATACGCAGTATTTT. The encoded protein is CAISESGRSSTDTQYF.